This TCR beta chain was identified during a study of early T cells in non-severe SARS-CoV-2 infection (dated by TCRdb to about 2021). With respect to the entire study: Bulk RNA from unsorted whole blood was used for TCR sequencing, so alpha and beta chains could not be paired.

The study was a case-control design nested within a healthcare worker cohort in London, UK, with weekly nasopharyngeal swab PCR tests and blood sampling. Healthcare workers were recruited between 23 and 31 March 2020, during the week of the UK lockdown, and were followed weekly for up to about 15 weeks. What the study reported, not specific to this receptor: VDJdb matching was skewed toward anti-spike CD8 responses and likely underestimated virus-specific expansions, missing private and CD4 specificities.

Library creation used 5' RACE. TCRdb records NextSeq 500 as the sequencer. In the TCR library protocol, unique molecular identifiers were attached to individual cDNA molecules to correct for PCR bias and sequencing error. Both TCR alpha and beta chains were sequenced, and tight co-correlation was observed between alpha and beta sequence abundances in each sample. Per the original workflow: V gene, J gene and CDR3 annotation of TCR sequences was performed with Decombinator V4. TCRs were defined as expanded if a significant change between any two time points was detected under a Poisson model with p below 0.0001. Abundances of TCRs were expressed as counts per million after normalisation to the total number of TCRs sequenced in each sample. MAIT TCRs were defined by TRAV1-2 paired with TRAJ12, TRAJ20 or TRAJ33, and iNKT TCRs by TRAV10 paired with TRAJ18. VDJdb, accessed 1 November 2021, was searched for CMV, EBV and SARS-CoV-2 annotated TCRs, excluding TCRs annotated for multiple antigens. TCRdb reanalyzed the raw reads on its own, using fastp at Q25 for trimming and MiXCR for clone calling, and kept in-frame beta chains. All rows with the same CDR3 protein become a single entry with the most common DNA and genes. TCRdb's processing, not the authors' own work, is the source of the V and J calls. The sample table holds 75,000 to 80,000 distinct CDR3 sequences, of which about 14% were seen once. The top ten clonotypes cover around 12% of the sample.

This clonotype came up a few times. No cognate antigen has been identified for it. No base quality values were provided; no much bigger clone lies one nucleotide off. The germline V gene yields SGHAT for CDR1 and FQNNGV for CDR2. V lost 1 base and J lost 0 bases, and the count of bases not matched to a germline gene is 9. Spanning cysteine to phenylalanine, the CDR3 consists of 17 amino acids. CDR3 DNA only is kept here, 51 bases in frame from base 1. The clonotype originates from an adult who was a healthcare worker with PCR-confirmed SARS-CoV-2 infection or an uninfected control (not recorded which). The chain is made from TRBV11-2 and TRBJ2-7; 7 central bases correspond to TRBD1. Sequencing input: whole blood. The sequenced DNA: TGTGCCAGCAGCTTAGTGGGGGCAGCAGGGGGCTCCTACGAGCAGTACTTC. The translation is CASSLVGAAGGSYEQYF.